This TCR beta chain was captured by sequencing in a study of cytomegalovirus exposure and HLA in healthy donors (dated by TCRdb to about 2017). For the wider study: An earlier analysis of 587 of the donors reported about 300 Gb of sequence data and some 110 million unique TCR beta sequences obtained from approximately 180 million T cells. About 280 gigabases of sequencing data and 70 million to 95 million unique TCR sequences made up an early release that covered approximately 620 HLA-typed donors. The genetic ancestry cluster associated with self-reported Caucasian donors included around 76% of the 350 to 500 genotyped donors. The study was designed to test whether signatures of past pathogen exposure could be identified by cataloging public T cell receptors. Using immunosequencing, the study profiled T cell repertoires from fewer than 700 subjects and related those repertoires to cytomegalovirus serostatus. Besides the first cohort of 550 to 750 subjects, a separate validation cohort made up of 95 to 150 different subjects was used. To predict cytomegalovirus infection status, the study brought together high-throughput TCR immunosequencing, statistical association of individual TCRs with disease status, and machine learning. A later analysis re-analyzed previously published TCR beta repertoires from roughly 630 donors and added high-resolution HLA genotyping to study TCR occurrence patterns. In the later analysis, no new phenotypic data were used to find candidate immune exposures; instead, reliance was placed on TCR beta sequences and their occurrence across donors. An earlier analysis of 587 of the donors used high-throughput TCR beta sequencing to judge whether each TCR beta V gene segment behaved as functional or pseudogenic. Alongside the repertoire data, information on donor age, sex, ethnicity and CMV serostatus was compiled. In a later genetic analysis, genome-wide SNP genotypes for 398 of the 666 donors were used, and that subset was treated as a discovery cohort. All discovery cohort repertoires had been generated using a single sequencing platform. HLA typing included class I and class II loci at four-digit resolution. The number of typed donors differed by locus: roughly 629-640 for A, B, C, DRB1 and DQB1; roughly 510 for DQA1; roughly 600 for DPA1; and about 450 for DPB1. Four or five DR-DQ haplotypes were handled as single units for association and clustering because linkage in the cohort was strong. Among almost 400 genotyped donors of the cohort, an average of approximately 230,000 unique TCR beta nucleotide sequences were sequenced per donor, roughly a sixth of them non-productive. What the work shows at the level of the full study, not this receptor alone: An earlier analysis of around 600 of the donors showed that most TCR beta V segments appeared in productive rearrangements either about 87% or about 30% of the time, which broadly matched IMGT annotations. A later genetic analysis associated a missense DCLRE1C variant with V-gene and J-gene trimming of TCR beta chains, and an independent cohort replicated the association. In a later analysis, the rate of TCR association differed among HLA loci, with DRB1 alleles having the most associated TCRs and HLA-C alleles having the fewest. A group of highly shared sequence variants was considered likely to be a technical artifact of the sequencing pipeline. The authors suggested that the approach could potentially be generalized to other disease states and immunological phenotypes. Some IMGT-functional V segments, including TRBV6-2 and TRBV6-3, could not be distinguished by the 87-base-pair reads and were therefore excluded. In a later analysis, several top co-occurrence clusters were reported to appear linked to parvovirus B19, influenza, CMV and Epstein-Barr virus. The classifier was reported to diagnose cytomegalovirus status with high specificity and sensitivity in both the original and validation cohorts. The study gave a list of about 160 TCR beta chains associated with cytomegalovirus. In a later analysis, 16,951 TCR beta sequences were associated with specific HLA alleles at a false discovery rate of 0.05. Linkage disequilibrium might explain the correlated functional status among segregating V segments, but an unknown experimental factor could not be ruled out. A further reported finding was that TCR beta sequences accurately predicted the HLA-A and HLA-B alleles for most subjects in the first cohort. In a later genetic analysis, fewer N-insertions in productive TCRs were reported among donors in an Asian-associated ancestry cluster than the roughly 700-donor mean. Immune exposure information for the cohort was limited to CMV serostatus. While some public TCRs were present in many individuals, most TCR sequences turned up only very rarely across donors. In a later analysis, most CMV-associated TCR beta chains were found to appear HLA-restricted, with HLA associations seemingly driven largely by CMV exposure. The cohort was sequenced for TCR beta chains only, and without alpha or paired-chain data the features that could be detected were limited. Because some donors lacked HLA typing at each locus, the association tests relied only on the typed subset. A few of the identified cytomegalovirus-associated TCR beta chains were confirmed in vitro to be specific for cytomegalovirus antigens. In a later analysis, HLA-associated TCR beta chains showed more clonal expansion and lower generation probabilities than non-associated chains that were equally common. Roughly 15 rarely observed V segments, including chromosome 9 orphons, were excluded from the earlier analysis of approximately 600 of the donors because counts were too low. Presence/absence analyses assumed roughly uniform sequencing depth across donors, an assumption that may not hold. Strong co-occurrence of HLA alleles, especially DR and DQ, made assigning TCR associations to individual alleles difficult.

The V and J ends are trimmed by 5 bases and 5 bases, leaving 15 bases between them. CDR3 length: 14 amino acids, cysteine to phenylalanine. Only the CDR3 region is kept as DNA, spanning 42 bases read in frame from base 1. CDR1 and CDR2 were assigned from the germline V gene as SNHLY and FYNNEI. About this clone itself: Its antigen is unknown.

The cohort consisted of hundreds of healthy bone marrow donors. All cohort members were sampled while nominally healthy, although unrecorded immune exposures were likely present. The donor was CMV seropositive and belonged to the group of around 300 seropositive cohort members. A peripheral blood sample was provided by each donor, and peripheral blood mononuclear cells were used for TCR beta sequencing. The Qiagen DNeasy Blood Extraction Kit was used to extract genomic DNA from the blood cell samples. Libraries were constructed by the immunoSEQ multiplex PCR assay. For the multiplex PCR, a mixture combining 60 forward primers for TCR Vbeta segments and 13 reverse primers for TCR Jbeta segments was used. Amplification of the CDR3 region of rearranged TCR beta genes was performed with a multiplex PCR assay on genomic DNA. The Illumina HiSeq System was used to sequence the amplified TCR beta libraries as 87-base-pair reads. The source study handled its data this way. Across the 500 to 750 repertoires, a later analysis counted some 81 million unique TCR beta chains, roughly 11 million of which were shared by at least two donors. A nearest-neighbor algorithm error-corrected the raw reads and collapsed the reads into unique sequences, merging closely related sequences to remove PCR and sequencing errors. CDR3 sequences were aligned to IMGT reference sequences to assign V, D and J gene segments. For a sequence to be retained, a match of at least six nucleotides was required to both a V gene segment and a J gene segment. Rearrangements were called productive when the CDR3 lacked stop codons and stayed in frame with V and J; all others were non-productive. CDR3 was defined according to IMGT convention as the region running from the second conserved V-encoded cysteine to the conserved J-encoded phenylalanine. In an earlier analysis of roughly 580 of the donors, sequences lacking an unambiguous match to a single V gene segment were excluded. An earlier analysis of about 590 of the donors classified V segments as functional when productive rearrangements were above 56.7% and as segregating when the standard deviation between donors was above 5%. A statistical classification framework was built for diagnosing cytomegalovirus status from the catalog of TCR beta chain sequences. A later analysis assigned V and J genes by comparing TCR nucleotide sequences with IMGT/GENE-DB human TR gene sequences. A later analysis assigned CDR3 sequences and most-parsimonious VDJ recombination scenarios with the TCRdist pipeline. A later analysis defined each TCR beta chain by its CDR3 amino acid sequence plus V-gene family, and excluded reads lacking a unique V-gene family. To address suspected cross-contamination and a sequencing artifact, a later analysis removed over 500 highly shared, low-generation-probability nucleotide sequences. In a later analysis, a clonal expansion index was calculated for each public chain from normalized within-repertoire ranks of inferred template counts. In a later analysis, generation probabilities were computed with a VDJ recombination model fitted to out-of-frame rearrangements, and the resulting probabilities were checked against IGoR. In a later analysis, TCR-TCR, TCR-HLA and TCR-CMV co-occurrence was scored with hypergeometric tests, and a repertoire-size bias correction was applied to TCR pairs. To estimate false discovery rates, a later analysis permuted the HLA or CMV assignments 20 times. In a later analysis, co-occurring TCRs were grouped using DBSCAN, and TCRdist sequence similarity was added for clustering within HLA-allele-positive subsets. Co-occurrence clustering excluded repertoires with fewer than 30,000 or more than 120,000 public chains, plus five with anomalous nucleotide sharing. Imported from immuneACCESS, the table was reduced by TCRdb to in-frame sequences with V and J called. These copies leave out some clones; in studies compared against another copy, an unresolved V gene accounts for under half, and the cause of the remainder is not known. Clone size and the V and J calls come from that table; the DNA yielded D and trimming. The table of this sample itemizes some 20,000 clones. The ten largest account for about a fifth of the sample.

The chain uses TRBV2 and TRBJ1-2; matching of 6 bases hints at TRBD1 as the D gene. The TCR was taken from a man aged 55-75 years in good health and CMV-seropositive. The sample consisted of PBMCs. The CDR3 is CASSPTGLAYGYTF. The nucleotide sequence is TGTGCCAGCAGTCCTACAGGGCTGGCATATGGCTACACCTTC.